This entry lists 14 T cell receptor beta chains sequenced from one sample in a study of blood T cell repertoires in COVID-19 (dated by TCRdb to about 2020). The library was made by the immunoSEQ multiplex PCR assay. TCRdb mirrors the immuneACCESS table, restricted to in-frame sequences. Some clones are absent from its copies; in checked studies, under half trace to an unresolved V gene, and the reason for the others is unknown. The sample data list tens of thousands of clones, and about nine tenths of these were observed just once. The top ten constitute 6.9% of the sample. The specimen was peripheral blood. These TCRs come from a human donor in a cohort sampled during active COVID-19.

The chain carries TRBV3-1 (or the pseudogene TRBV3-2) and TRBJ1-6; 8 bases agree with TRBD1. CDR1 and CDR2 from the germline V gene are LGHDT and YNNKEL (reference sequence). The CDR3 length is 18 residues. Trimming cost V 1 base and J 9 bases; bases outside gene matches: 14. The DNA of the CDR3 is TGTGCCAGCAGCCAAGGGAGGCCGGGGCAGGGGGCAACTTCACCCCTCCACTTT. It yields the protein CASSQGRPGQGATSPLHF.

This clone was counted once. This chain connects TRBV3-1 (or the pseudogene TRBV3-2) to TRBJ2-7; 13 bases map to TRBD2. Germline V gene sequence: CDR1 LGHDT, CDR2 YNNKEL (reference sequence). Losses at the gene ends were 4 bases for V and 5 bases for J; bases not matched to a gene: 8. The CDR3 totals 16 residues. The CDR3 region is CASSRSTSGGANEQYF. In nucleotides, the CDR3 is TGTGCCAGCAGCCGCTCTACTAGCGGGGGGGCTAACGAGCAGTACTTC.

The CDR3 protein is CASSLRDIQSPLHF. CDR3 in DNA: TGTGCCAGCAGCTTGAGGGACATACAGTCACCCCTCCACTTT. V gene TRBV7-8 combines with J gene TRBJ1-6; TRBD1 might be the D (6 bases). The CDR3 covers 14 residues. Germline CDR1 reads SGHVS; CDR2 reads FQNEAQ. Trimming stripped 3 bases from V and 10 bases from J, with 13 bases between. Looking up the rest from reference TRBV7-8 and TRBJ1-6 gives the full variable domain: GAGVSQSPRYKVAKRGQDVALRCDPISGHVSLFWYQQALGQGPEFLTYFQNEAQLDKSGLPSDRFFAERPEGSVSTLKIQRTQQEDSAVYLCASSLRDIQSPLHFGNGTRLTVT.

The chain is built from TRBV5-6 and TRBJ2-1; D remains unclear. Trimming removed 1 base from V and 5 bases from J, with 4 bases in between. From germline, CDR1 is SGHDT and CDR2 YYEEEE. The CDR3 is 12 amino acids. The CDR3 loop is CASSLTDNEQFF. The CDR3 region has the DNA TGTGCCAGCAGCTTGACTGACAATGAGCAGTTCTTC.

CDR3 amino acids: CATGTNSGNTIYF. The CDR3 DNA reads TGTGCCACCGGGACAAACTCTGGAAACACCATATATTTT. This chain links TRBV6-5 with TRBJ1-3; maybe TRBD1 (6 bases). The CDR3 spans 13 residues. The germline gives CDR1 MNHEY, CDR2 SVGAGI. V gave up 10 bases and J gave up 0 bases, with 10 bases separating them.

The chain carries TRBV10-3 and TRBJ2-3; D uncertain. The CDR3 runs 13 residues. The V and J ends lost 0 bases and 3 bases respectively, with 4 bases between them. Germline V CDR1 and CDR2: ENHRY, SYGVKD. The CDR3 region has the DNA TGTGCCATCAGTGAGTCAGAGACAGATACGCAGTATTTT. It yields the protein CAISESETDTQYF.

The chain has TRBV5-1 and TRBJ1-4, with D maybe TRBD1 (6 bases). Trimming shortened V by 4 bases and J by 5 bases, and 12 bases separated the two germline ends. Germline CDR1 reads SGHRS; CDR2 reads YFSETQ. This CDR3 region has 14 residues. The CDR3 is CASSRRGQNEKLFF. For the CDR3, the DNA is TGCGCCAGCAGCAGGCGGGGGCAGAATGAAAAACTGTTTTTT.

This chain uses TRBV3-1 (or the pseudogene TRBV3-2) with TRBJ2-3; 8 bases map to TRBD2. Trimming removed 4 bases from V and 1 base from J; junction bases left unmatched: 4. The CDR3 consists of 15 residues. In germline, CDR1 is LGHDT, CDR2 YNNKEL (reference sequence). CDR3 DNA: TGTGCCAGCAGCCCACTGCGGGGGGGCACAGATACGCAGTATTTT. This codes for CASSPLRGGTDTQYF.

This rearrangement joins TRBV28 to TRBJ2-7; 12 bases are shared with TRBD2. This CDR3 has 18 amino acids. The germline V gene has CDR1 MDHEN and CDR2 SYDVKM. The trim removed 2 bases at V and 5 bases at J, leaving 13 bases unmatched. CDR3 sequence (DNA): TGTGCCAGCAGTTTAAGTTTCTCGGCTAGCGGGGGGGCAAACGAGCAGTACTTC. The encoded protein is CASSLSFSASGGANEQYF.

This clone is a singleton in its sample. V gene TRBV10-3 combines with J gene TRBJ2-3; 12 bases line up with TRBD2. The V and J ends lost 4 bases and 5 bases, in that order; junction bases with no gene match: 7. Germline V gene sequence: CDR1 ENHRY, CDR2 SYGVKD. The CDR3 contains 16 residues. The CDR3 nucleotides are TGTGCCATCAGTGCCCCGACTAGCGGGGGTGTAGATACGCAGTATTTT. Translating it yields CAISAPTSGGVDTQYF.

This sequence joins TRBV14 and TRBJ2-1; 7 bases agree with TRBD2. V lost 6 bases to trimming and J lost 7 bases; unmatched junction nucleotides: 12. This CDR3 has 15 amino acids. Germline values: CDR1 SGHDN, CDR2 FVKESK. Here the CDR3 DNA reads TGTGCCAGCAGACCCGGGGAGGGGCTAGGGAATGAGCAGTTCTTC. This encodes CASRPGEGLGNEQFF.

This rearrangement joins TRBV7-7 to TRBJ2-2, with D perhaps matching TRBD1 or TRBD2 (5 bases each). Germline CDR1 is SSHAT and CDR2 is FNYEAQ (reference sequence). The CDR3 is made up of 12 amino acids. The CDR3 protein is CASAGSAGELFF. The CDR3 region has the DNA TGTGCTAGCGCAGGGTCCGCCGGGGAGCTGTTTTTT.

The chain uses TRBV7-2 and TRBJ2-1, with 7 bases that match TRBD2. Germline CDR1 and CDR2: SGHTA and FQGNSA. The CDR3 length is 16 residues. With V trimmed by 5 bases and J by 6 bases, 13 bases remained unmatched. The CDR3: CASSPQAASGFNEQFF. The CDR3 DNA reads TGTGCCAGCAGCCCCCAGGCTGCTAGCGGTTTCAATGAGCAGTTCTTC.

This rearrangement joins TRBV18 to TRBJ2-2; 7 positions match TRBD1. This CDR3 spans 13 amino acids. Trimming took 3 bases from V and 5 from J; bases not matched to a gene: 0. From germline, CDR1 is KGHSH and CDR2 LQKENI. The CDR3 is CASSPRGTGELFF. The DNA of the CDR3 is TGTGCCAGCTCACCCAGGGGGACCGGGGAGCTGTTTTTT.